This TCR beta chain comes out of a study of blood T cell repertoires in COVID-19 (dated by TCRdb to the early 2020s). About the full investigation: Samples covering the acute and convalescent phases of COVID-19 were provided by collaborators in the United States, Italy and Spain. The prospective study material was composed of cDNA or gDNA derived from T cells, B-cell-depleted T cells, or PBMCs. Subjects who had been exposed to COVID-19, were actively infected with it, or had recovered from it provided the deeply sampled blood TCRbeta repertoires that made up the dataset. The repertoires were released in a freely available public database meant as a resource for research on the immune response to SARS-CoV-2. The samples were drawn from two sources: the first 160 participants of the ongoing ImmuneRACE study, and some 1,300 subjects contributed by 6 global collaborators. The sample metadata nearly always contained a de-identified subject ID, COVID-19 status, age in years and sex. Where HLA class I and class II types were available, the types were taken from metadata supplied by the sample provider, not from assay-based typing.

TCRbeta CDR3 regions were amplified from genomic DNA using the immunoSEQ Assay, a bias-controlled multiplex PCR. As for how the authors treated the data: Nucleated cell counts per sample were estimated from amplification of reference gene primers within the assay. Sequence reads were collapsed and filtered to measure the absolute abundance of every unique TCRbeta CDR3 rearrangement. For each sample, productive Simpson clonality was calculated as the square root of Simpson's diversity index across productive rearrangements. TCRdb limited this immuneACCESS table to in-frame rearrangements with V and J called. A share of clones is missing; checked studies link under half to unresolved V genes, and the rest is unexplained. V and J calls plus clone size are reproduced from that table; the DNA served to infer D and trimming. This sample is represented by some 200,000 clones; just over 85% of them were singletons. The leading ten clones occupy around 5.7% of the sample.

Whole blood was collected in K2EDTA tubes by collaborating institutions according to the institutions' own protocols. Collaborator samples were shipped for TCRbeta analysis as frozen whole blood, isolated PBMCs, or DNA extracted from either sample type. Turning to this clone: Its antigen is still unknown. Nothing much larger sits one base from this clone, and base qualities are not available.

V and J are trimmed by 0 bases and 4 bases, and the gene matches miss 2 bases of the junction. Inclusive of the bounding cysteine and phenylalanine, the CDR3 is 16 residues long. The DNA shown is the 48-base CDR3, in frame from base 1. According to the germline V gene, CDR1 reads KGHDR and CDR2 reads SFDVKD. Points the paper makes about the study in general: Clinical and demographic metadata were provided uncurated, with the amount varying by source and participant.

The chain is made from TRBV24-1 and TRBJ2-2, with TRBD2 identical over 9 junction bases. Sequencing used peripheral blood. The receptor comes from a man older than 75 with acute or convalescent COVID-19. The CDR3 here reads CATSDLAGGGTGELFF. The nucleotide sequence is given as TGTGCCACCAGTGATTTGGCGGGAGGGGGCACCGGGGAGCTGTTTTTT.